One sample yielded the 12 T cell receptor beta chains listed below, sequenced in a study of cytomegalovirus exposure and HLA in healthy donors. The protocol was immunoSEQ multiplex PCR, while the TCRdb copy is restricted to in-frame clones and leaves out a portion. The sample yields about 260,000 clones, 90% seen once. Material for sequencing was PBMCs. Receptors were obtained from a woman aged 25 to 39 in good health and CMV-seronegative.

The chain links TRBV7-2 to TRBJ2-7; no clear D. V lost 5 bases and J lost 3, with 14 bases in between. This CDR3 contains 14 residues. Germline V lookup: CDR1 SGHTA, CDR2 FQGNSA. The DNA of the CDR3 is TGTGCCAGCAGCGCCGGGCACCTAGGCTACGAGCAGTACTTC. Translation: CASSAGHLGYEQYF. Variable domain in full (rest from reference TRBV7-2 and TRBJ2-7): GAGVSQSPSNKVTEKGKDVELRCDPISGHTALYWYRQSLGQGLEFLIYFQGNSAPDKSGLPSDRFSAERTGGSVSTLTIQRTQQEDSAVYLCASSAGHLGYEQYFGPGTRLTVT.

This clone is a singleton in its sample. V usage is TRBV6-1 and J usage is TRBJ2-7, with D maybe TRBD2 (5 bases). The V end lost 4 bases, the J end lost 6 bases, and 16 bases lay between the germline ends. This CDR3 is built from 14 residues. CDR1 and CDR2 (germline): MNHNS, SASEGT. The CDR3 region is CASSAVREISEQYF. The CDR3 DNA reads TGTGCCAGCAGTGCGGTAAGGGAGATAAGCGAGCAGTACTTC.

The chain is built from TRBV29-1 and TRBJ2-1; D call uncertain. This CDR3 is 12 amino acids long. Germline loops: CDR1 SQVTM, CDR2 ANQGSEA. V lost 6 bases, J lost 8 bases, and 14 bases lay in between. The CDR3 nucleotides read TGCAGCGTCCGCATAGTCTCCGATGAGCAGTTCTTC. It yields the protein CSVRIVSDEQFF.

The table lists this clone with a count of one. The chain carries TRBV6-5 and TRBJ2-2; 7 bases align to TRBD1. Trimming removed 2 bases from V and 2 bases from J; junction bases left unmatched: 2. Germline V gene sequence: CDR1 MNHEY, CDR2 SVGAGI. This CDR3 region has 15 residues. The CDR3 DNA reads as TGTGCCAGCAGTTACGGGACAGACAACACCGGGGAGCTGTTTTTT. Translated, it gives CASSYGTDNTGELFF.

This clone came up once. This sequence joins TRBV7-9 and TRBJ2-7, with 11 bases lining up with TRBD2. CDR1 is SEHNR, CDR2 FQNEAQ, per germline (reference sequence). V lost 5 bases, J lost 7 bases, and 13 bases stayed unmatched. The CDR3 is 16 residues long. The CDR3 DNA reads as TGTGCCAGCAGCCCGGATAGCGGGAGGGGCGGCGGGGAGCAGTACTTC. Translated: CASSPDSGRGGGEQYF.

The chain combines TRBV18 with TRBJ2-5, with D hard to call. This CDR3 region has 14 residues. Trimming left V 2 bases short and J 1 base short, with 8 bases between. Germline-derived CDR1 and CDR2 are KGHSH and LQKENI. The CDR3 sequence: CASSPIPSQETQYF. The CDR3 bases are TGTGCCAGCTCACCAATCCCCAGCCAAGAGACCCAGTACTTC.

The chain couples TRBV6-5 to TRBJ1-5; no firm D call. The CDR3 contains 14 residues. The V gene lost 5 bases and the J gene lost 0 bases, with 8 bases spanning the gap. Germline V gene lookup returns CDR1 MNHEY and CDR2 SVGAGI. In DNA form, the CDR3 reads TGTGCCAGCAGTGACGGTTATAGCAATCAGCCCCAGCATTTT. Amino acids: CASSDGYSNQPQHF.

The chain couples TRBV27 to TRBJ2-1; D is undetermined. The ends were cut back, 3 bases at V and 11 bases at J, with 14 bases in the middle. Germline lookup yields CDR1 MNHEY and CDR2 SMNVEV (reference sequence). The length of the CDR3 is 13 residues. CDR3 loop: CASSLLETEQQFF. CDR3 DNA sequence: TGTGCCAGCAGTTTGCTAGAAACGGAGCAGCAGTTCTTC.

Notes on this clone: Other DNA sequences within the sample encode an identical CDR3. The chain recombines TRBV27 with TRBJ2-7; D is undetermined. V was pared by 2 bases and J by 2 bases, with 7 bases between. Looked up from germline, CDR1 is MNHEY and CDR2 is SMNVEV (reference sequence). The CDR3 consists of 13 residues. The CDR3 nucleotides are TGTGCCAGCAGTTTAGGGGTTGCCTACGAGCAGTACTTC. Translation: CASSLGVAYEQYF.

V usage is TRBV5-1 and J usage is TRBJ2-2, with 9 bases identical to TRBD2. This CDR3 is 16 amino acids long. V lost 2 bases to trimming and J lost 5 bases; unmatched junction nucleotides: 7. Looked up from germline, CDR1 is SGHRS and CDR2 is YFSETQ. CDR3 amino acids: CASSFDAGGQTGELFF. CDR3 sequence (DNA): TGCGCCAGCAGCTTTGACGCGGGAGGGCAAACCGGGGAGCTGTTTTTT.

The chain links TRBV5-1 to TRBJ1-1; D call uncertain. V was trimmed by 4 bases and J by 0 bases, leaving 10 bases between them. Germline CDR1 is SGHRS and CDR2 is YFSETQ. This CDR3 spans 14 amino acids. CDR3 sequence reads: CASSPGRLNTEAFF. Written as DNA, the CDR3 is TGCGCCAGCAGCCCCGGACGTTTGAACACTGAAGCTTTCTTT.

The chain uses TRBV21-1 and TRBJ1-2. TRBV21-1 has pseudogene status. This CDR3 is built from 16 residues. The CDR3 protein is CASSKTPRASKYGYTF. CDR3 nucleotide sequence: TGTGCCAGCAGCAAAACCCCGAGGGCCAGCAAGTATGGCTACACCTTC.